Listed here are 26 T cell receptor beta chains from one sample, sequenced in a study of CD8+ T cells in alopecia areata (dated by TCRdb to 2016 to 2019). Preparation of the library involved the immunoSEQ multiplex PCR assay. To provide template for TCR sequencing, every sample had RNA extracted and reverse transcribed into cDNA. Not all clones reach the TCRdb copy of this immuneACCESS table, which keeps in-frame sequences only. Checked studies attribute under half of the gap to unresolved V genes and leave the rest unexplained. Here the sample has roughly 250,000 clones; under 80% occur a single time. Around 1.2% of the sample belongs to the ten largest clones. In the paper's terms, the time point label means: baseline before oral tofacitinib. Sequenced here: CD4+ T cells sorted from blood, sampled at week 0. The origin of the receptors is a human donor with alopecia areata.

This chain joins TRBV15 and TRBJ1-2; D unclear. In germline, CDR1 is LNHNV, CDR2 YYDKDF (reference sequence). The CDR3 length is 13 residues. Trimming cost V 4 bases and J 7 bases, with 13 bases left between them. CDR3 amino acids: CATSMSSGGGYTF. The CDR3 DNA reads as TGTGCCACCAGCATGTCCTCGGGCGGTGGCTACACCTTC.

The rearrangement uses TRBV30 and TRBJ2-5; D ambiguous. The germline CDR1 and CDR2 sequences are GTSNPN and SVGIG (reference sequence). The V and J ends lost 5 bases and 5 bases respectively, with 12 bases between them. The CDR3 loop spans 12 amino acids. Here the CDR3 DNA reads TGTGCCTGGGCTAATAGGTTTGAGACCCAGTACTTC. Translating it yields CAWANRFETQYF.

A single count supports this clone. This rearrangement joins TRBV29-1 to TRBJ1-1, with TRBD1 as a possible D gene (6 bases). Trimming took off 7 bases at V and 0 bases at J, with 15 bases between the two ends. CDR1 and CDR2 (germline): SQVTM, ANQGSEA. The CDR3 totals 14 residues. CDR3 bases: TGCAGCGCTGAGACAGGTTCGGTGAACACTGAAGCTTTCTTT. This gives the protein CSAETGSVNTEAFF.

This rearrangement joins TRBV5-1 to TRBJ2-5, with D tentatively TRBD1 or TRBD2 (6 bases each). V was cut by 4 bases and J by 4 bases, with 17 bases left in between. Germline assignment: CDR1 SGHRS and CDR2 YFSETQ. The CDR3 consists of 15 residues. CDR3 amino acids: CASSPGALLLETQYF. Written as DNA, the CDR3 is TGCGCCAGCAGCCCGGGGGCCCTCCTCTTAGAGACCCAGTACTTC.

The rearrangement links TRBV9 to TRBJ2-5; a possible D gene is TRBD2 (6 bases). Trimming pared 0 bases from V and 6 bases from J, leaving 15 bases between. Germline CDR1 and CDR2: SGDLS and YYNGEE. The CDR3 runs to 15 residues. In nucleotides, the CDR3 is TGTGCCAGCAGCGTAGCTTTACGGGGGAGACAGACCCAGTACTTC. Translated, it gives CASSVALRGRQTQYF.

V is TRBV5-6 and J is TRBJ2-7, with a possible D match to TRBD2 (5 bases). This CDR3 contains 12 residues. The germline V gene encodes CDR1 SGHDT and CDR2 YYEEEE. V was pared by 2 bases and J by 5 bases, with 8 bases between. The CDR3 reads CASSFQRDEQYF. The CDR3 nucleotides are TGTGCCAGCAGCTTCCAGAGGGACGAGCAGTACTTC. Based on the CDR3 plus reference TRBV5-6 and TRBJ2-7, the full variable domain is DAGVTQSPTHLIKTRGQQVTLRCSPKSGHDTVSWYQQALGQGPQFIFQYYEEEERQRGNFPDRFSGHQFPNYSSELNVNALLLGDSALYLCASSFQRDEQYFGPGTRLTVT.

This clone has only a few counts. The rearrangement links TRBV15 to TRBJ1-5; D is undetermined. Germline CDR1 reads LNHNV; CDR2 reads YYDKDF (reference sequence). The germline V and J ends were trimmed by 0 bases and 8 bases, with 8 bases remaining between them. The CDR3 runs 13 residues. The CDR3 DNA reads TGTGCCACCAGCAGAGAAAGGAGGGAGCCCCAGCATTTT. This sequence encodes CATSRERREPQHF.

The chain combines TRBV2 with TRBJ2-1, with 9 bases lining up with TRBD2. The germline V gene encodes CDR1 SNHLY and CDR2 FYNNEI. The CDR3 loop spans 13 amino acids. V lost 6 bases to trimming and J lost 14 bases; unmatched junction nucleotides: 11. CDR3 nucleotides: TGTGCCAGCAGCGGGACTAGCTTGTACCGGGAGTTCTTC. Translated: CASSGTSLYREFF.

This clone was detected once. CDR3 sequence (DNA): TGCGCCAGCAGCCAAGATCCCAACAGGGCGGATGAGCAGTACTTC. Translated: CASSQDPNRADEQYF. The chain joins TRBV4-3 to TRBJ2-7, with D tentatively TRBD1 (6 bases). Trimming took 0 bases from V and 7 from J, leaving 16 bases between them. Germline CDR1 is LGHNA and CDR2 is YSLEER. CDR3 length: 15 residues.

This clone has just one count. CDR3 residues: CASSSGQGPDTQYF. DNA for the CDR3: TGTGCCAGCAGCTCCGGACAGGGCCCAGATACGCAGTATTTT. The genes are TRBV11-2 and TRBJ2-3; 8 bases align to TRBD1. Germline trimming cut 4 bases from V and 4 bases from J; bases unmatched to any gene: 4. The CDR3 loop spans 14 amino acids. Germline loops: CDR1 SGHAT, CDR2 FQNNGV.

On this clone: This sample also contains other DNA sequences that code for the same CDR3. The chain recombines TRBV29-1 with TRBJ2-5; 8 bases agree with TRBD2. The CDR3 is made up of 11 amino acids. Germline V gene sequence: CDR1 SQVTM, CDR2 ANQGSEA. With 5 bases clipped from V and 4 bases from J, the junction kept 0 bases outside the gene matches. The CDR3 DNA sequence: TGCAGCGTTCGGGGGGGAGAGACCCAGTACTTC. Encoded protein: CSVRGGETQYF. The variable domain in full, with the rest retrieved from reference TRBV29-1 and TRBJ2-5, is SAVISQKPSRDICQRGTSLTIQCQVDSQVTMMFWYRQQPGQSLTLIATANQGSEATYESGFVIDKFPISRPNLTFSTLTVSNMSPEDSSIYLCSVRGGETQYFGPGTRLLVL.

The chain has TRBV5-1 and TRBJ1-1, with D perhaps matching TRBD1 (6 bases). Trimming took off 4 bases at V and 7 bases at J, with 20 bases between the two ends. CDR3 length: 15 amino acids. CDR1 SGHRS and CDR2 YFSETQ come from the germline V gene. For the CDR3, the DNA is TGCGCCAGCAGCCCGCGACAGGCCCCTGGGGTTGAAGCTTTCTTT. This codes for CASSPRQAPGVEAFF. The whole variable domain, remainder taken from reference TRBV5-1 and TRBJ1-1, is KAGVTQTPRYLIKTRGQQVTLSCSPISGHRSVSWYQQTPGQGLQFLFEYFSETQRNKGNFPGRFSGRQFSNSRSEMNVSTLELGDSALYLCASSPRQAPGVEAFFGQGTRLTVV.

V gene TRBV9 combines with J gene TRBJ1-1; tentative D call: TRBD1 (6 bases). The germline gives CDR1 SGDLS, CDR2 YYNGEE. CDR3 length: 13 residues. V was clipped by 4 bases and J by 3 bases, with 10 bases between them. The chain's CDR3 is CASSRGPYTEAFF. The CDR3 DNA is TGTGCCAGCAGCCGGGGGCCCTACACTGAAGCTTTCTTT.

The rearrangement joins TRBV7-9 to TRBJ2-3, with 7 bases identical to TRBD1. Trimming cost V 5 bases and J 3 bases; bases outside gene matches: 5. Germline CDR1 reads SEHNR; CDR2 reads FQNEAQ (reference sequence). The CDR3 length is 14 residues. CDR3 DNA: TGTGCCAGCAGCCGTGTACAGGGGACAGATACGCAGTATTTT. Translating it yields CASSRVQGTDTQYF.

The chain employs TRBV29-1 and TRBJ2-2, with 8 bases fitting TRBD2. Germline V CDR1 and CDR2: SQVTM, ANQGSEA. V shed 7 bases, J shed 0 bases, and the junction held 4 bases outside the gene matches. The CDR3 runs 14 residues. For the CDR3, the DNA is TGCAGCGCCAGTAGCGGGACGAACACCGGGGAGCTGTTTTTT. It translates to CSASSGTNTGELFF.

With regard to this clone: At one boundary the junction diverges from the germline segment, which might be a read error. The chain is built from TRBV7-2 and TRBJ2-3, with a tentative D call TRBD1 (6 bases). Per the germline V gene, CDR1 is SGHTA and CDR2 is FQGNSA. The CDR3 loop spans 15 amino acids. The CDR3 DNA sequence: TGTGCCAGCAACTTATGGACAGAACCCACAGATACGCAGTATTTT. It specifies CASNLWTEPTDTQYF.

This clone was observed a handful of times. The chain couples TRBV29-1 to TRBJ1-1; TRBD1 is a possible D gene (6 bases). The ends were cut back, 5 bases at V and 0 bases at J, with 16 bases in the middle. This CDR3 comprises 15 residues. CDR1 and CDR2 (germline): SQVTM, ANQGSEA. The CDR3 protein is CSVSSGQLMNTEAFF. The CDR3 coding sequence is TGCAGCGTTTCTTCCGGACAGCTCATGAACACTGAAGCTTTCTTT.

The gene calls are TRBV27 and TRBJ2-7; tentative D call: TRBD1 (6 bases). The CDR3 length is 15 residues. Trimming removed 5 bases at V and 3 bases at J, with 17 bases between. CDR1 MNHEY and CDR2 SMNVEV come from the germline V gene (reference sequence). The CDR3 is CASSPTPGHRYEQYF. CDR3 sequence (DNA): TGTGCCAGCAGTCCAACCCCGGGACACCGCTACGAGCAGTACTTC.

Concerning this clone itself: The same CDR3 also results from other DNA sequences found in this sample. V and J are TRBV19 and TRBJ1-6, with 7 nucleotides matching TRBD1. The CDR3 has 15 amino acids. Per germline, CDR1 LNHDA and CDR2 SQIVND (reference sequence). V lost 5 bases to trimming and J lost 6 bases; unmatched junction nucleotides: 7. CDR3 nucleotides: TGTGCCAGTAGTCCTCGACAGGGCTTTAATTCACCCCTCCACTTT. Encoded protein: CASSPRQGFNSPLHF. The full variable domain, rest sourced from reference TRBV19 and TRBJ1-6, is DGGITQSPKYLFRKEGQNVTLSCEQNLNHDAMYWYRQDPGQGLRLIYYSQIVNDFQKGDIAEGYSVSREKKESFPLTVTSAQKNPTAFYLCASSPRQGFNSPLHFGNGTRLTVT.

The gene calls are TRBV18 and TRBJ2-6; D may be TRBD1 (6 bases). Trimming left V 4 bases short and J 0 bases short, with 16 bases between. From germline, CDR1 is KGHSH and CDR2 LQKENI. This CDR3 spans 18 amino acids. CDR3: CASSQTRDTTSGANVLTF. The CDR3 coding sequence is TGTGCCAGCTCACAAACTCGGGACACGACCTCTGGGGCCAACGTCCTGACTTTC. Combining the CDR3 with reference TRBV18 and TRBJ2-6 gives the whole variable domain NAGVMQNPRHLVRRRGQEARLRCSPMKGHSHVYWYRQLPEEGLKFMVYLQKENIIDESGMPKERFSAEFPKEGPSILRIQQVVRGDSAAYFCASSQTRDTTSGANVLTFGAGSRLTVL.

The rearrangement links TRBV27 to TRBJ2-7, with TRBD1 identical over 7 bases. Germline assignment: CDR1 MNHEY and CDR2 SMNVEV (reference sequence). The CDR3 is made up of 15 amino acids. V shed 4 bases, J shed 2 bases, and the junction held 8 bases outside the gene matches. This chain's CDR3 is CASSWGPQGAYEQYF. Written as DNA, the CDR3 is TGTGCCAGCAGTTGGGGGCCTCAGGGGGCCTACGAGCAGTACTTC.

The genes are TRBV30 and TRBJ2-1; 9 bases match TRBD1. The germline CDR1 and CDR2 sequences are GTSNPN and SVGIG (reference sequence). The CDR3 runs to 14 residues. Trimming cost V 5 bases and J 9 bases; bases outside gene matches: 11. CDR3 in DNA: TGTGCCTGGTTCCGGACAGGGGAGAGTCTTGAGCAGTTCTTC. Translation gives CAWFRTGESLEQFF.

This clone has a handful of counts. The gene calls are TRBV9 and TRBJ1-2; D ambiguous. The CDR3 covers 11 residues. The V end lost 3 bases, the J end lost 8 bases, and 8 bases lay between the germline ends. Germline lookup yields CDR1 SGDLS and CDR2 YYNGEE. This CDR3 reads CASSGPGGYTF. The CDR3 DNA sequence: TGTGCCAGCAGCGGTCCCGGCGGCTACACCTTC.

The rearrangement joins TRBV6-5 to TRBJ2-1, with TRBD2 as a possible D gene (6 bases). This CDR3 has 13 amino acids. The V gene lost 7 bases and the J gene lost 7 bases, with 14 bases spanning the gap. In germline, CDR1 is MNHEY, CDR2 SVGAGI. The CDR3 loop is CASNAGPGNEQFF. CDR3 sequence (DNA): TGTGCCAGCAATGCGGGGCCGGGGAATGAGCAGTTCTTC.

The CDR3, as DNA: TGCAGTGCTAGTTCGGGCACTGAAGCTTTCTTT. It yields the protein CSASSGTEAFF. J is TRBJ1-1 and V is TRBV20-1; D gene uncertain. Trimming took off 3 bases at V and 4 bases at J, with 6 bases between the two ends. Germline V gene data show CDR1 as DFQATT and CDR2 as SNEGSKA (reference sequence). This CDR3 spans 11 amino acids.

V and J are TRBV5-6 and TRBJ1-1, with a weak D call TRBD1 (6 bases). CDR1 SGHDT and CDR2 YYEEEE come from the germline V gene. V lost 3 bases and J 2 bases, leaving 20 bases between the germline ends. The CDR3 loop spans 17 amino acids. CDR3: CASSSLGGRGRNTEAFF. CDR3 nucleotides: TGTGCCAGCAGCTCCCTCGGGGGGCGGGGGAGAAACACTGAAGCTTTCTTT.